This TCR beta chain was obtained from a study of CD8+CD57+ T cells in acquired aplastic anemia (dated by TCRdb to the late 2010s). With respect to the entire study: A mean of approximately 3 ug of DNA, ranging from roughly 0.2 to 27.4 ug, was extracted from sorted CD4+ and CD8+ cells. CD8+CD57+ expansion was defined as frequency above the mean frequency observed in healthy subjects. Broad study findings and their caveats: About 28 CD8+ CDR3 sequences were found in both patients and controls but appeared to be highly expressed in patients and within the immunodominant clones of the patients. No significant difference in CD8+ Simpson's diversity was found between patients and healthy controls (P=0.060).

Genomic DNA served as template for TCR beta VDJ combination and CDR3 sequence profiling. An Illumina HiSeq 2000 was the platform used for TCR repertoire sequencing. On the authors' methods: TRBV/TRBJ rearrangement plots, CDR3 size and DJ length profiles, and Simpson's diversity index were used to assess repertoires. Whichever DNA sequence was most abundant in the deep sequencing data was defined as the immunodominant clone. CDR3 amino acid sequences were checked for sharing across subjects and were also compared against the VDJdb database and published repertoires. TCRdb itself trimmed the public reads at Q25 with fastp, ran MiXCR and retained productive beta chains. A single entry per CDR3 protein holds the most common genes and DNA from its merged rows. Clone size and V and J calls follow TCRdb, not the original study. This sample comprises about 180,000 distinct CDR3 sequences, roughly 65% of them detected only once. The top ten clones comprise approximately 40% of the sample.

CDR1 is given as SGHVS and CDR2 as FQNEAQ, both from the germline V gene. Trimmed from V: 2 bases; trimmed from J: 0 bases; junction bases lacking a gene match: 5. The CDR3 measures 17 amino acids from cysteine to phenylalanine. The only DNA kept is the CDR3, 51 bases in frame from the first base. In the case of this clonotype: Its antigen is not yet known. There are no base qualities to consult, and no much larger clone falls within one base.

Flow cytometry had shown CD8+CD57+ cell expansion in the patients selected for sequencing. Every patient had a diagnosis of severe acquired aplastic anemia based on International Study of Aplastic Anemia and Agranulocytosis and Camitta criteria. At the time blood was sampled, none of the patients had received any therapy. The study deep-sequenced TCR repertoires of sorted CD4+ and CD8+ blood T cells from severe aplastic anemia patients and healthy subjects. In the USA, patient enrollment took place under clinicaltrials.gov protocols 00001620, 01623167, 00001397, 00071045, 00081523 and 00961064. Ficoll-Paque density gradient centrifugation was used to isolate peripheral blood mononuclear cells. Before DNA was extracted, CD4+ and CD8+ T cells were sorted using either FACS or magnetic beads.

The chain joins TRBV7-8 to TRBJ2-1, and 9 bases in between align with TRBD2. The sample consisted of sorted CD4+, CD8+, or CD8+CD57+ T cells (not recorded which) from PBMCs. The sequence was obtained from a human donor with aplastic anemia. The DNA sequence is given as TGTGCCAGCAGCTTAAGAGCGGGGGGTCGCTCCTACAATGAGCAGTTCTTC. Translated, it reads CASSLRAGGRSYNEQFF.